The clone carrying this TCR beta chain was observed a few times. Its target is not known. This sample was taken from a study of beta chain features in type 1 diabetes. Study information: All samples combined gave roughly 100 million sorted cells for examination.

Study results and limitations: Moderate but significant shortening of TCRB CDR3s was recorded in all four CD4+ subsets from Type 1 diabetes patients.

This CDR3 is 13 amino acids long. Per the germline V gene, CDR1 is SGHTA and CDR2 is FQGNSA. V lost 4 bases to trimming and J lost 4 bases; unmatched junction nucleotides: 3. Expressed TCRB transcripts got sequenced, as all isolated RNA was reverse transcribed. The table came from immunoSEQ multiplex PCR; TCRdb's copy has only in-frame clones and leaves some out. The table includes approximately 360,000 clones, 10% to 15% detected once. The chain links TRBV7-2 to TRBJ2-5; 7 nucleotides line up with TRBD2. This sequence was found in a woman under 30 with type 1 diabetes. What was sequenced was naive CD4+ T cells from blood. CDR3 sequence reads: CASSWTSSETQYF. For the CDR3, the DNA is TGTGCCAGCAGCTGGACTAGTTCAGAGACCCAGTACTTC.